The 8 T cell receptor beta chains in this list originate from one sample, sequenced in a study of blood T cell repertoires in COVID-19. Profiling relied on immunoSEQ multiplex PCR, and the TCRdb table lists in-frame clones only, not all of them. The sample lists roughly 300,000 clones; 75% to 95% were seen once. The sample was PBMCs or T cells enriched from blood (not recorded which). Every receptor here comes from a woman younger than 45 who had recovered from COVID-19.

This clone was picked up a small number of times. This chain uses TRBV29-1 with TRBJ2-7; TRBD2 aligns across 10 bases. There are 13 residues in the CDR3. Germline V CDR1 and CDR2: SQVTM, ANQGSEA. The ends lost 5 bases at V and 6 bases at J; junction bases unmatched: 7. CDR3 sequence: CSVSSGGTGEQYF. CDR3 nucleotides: TGCAGCGTTTCTAGCGGGGGAACGGGCGAGCAGTACTTC.

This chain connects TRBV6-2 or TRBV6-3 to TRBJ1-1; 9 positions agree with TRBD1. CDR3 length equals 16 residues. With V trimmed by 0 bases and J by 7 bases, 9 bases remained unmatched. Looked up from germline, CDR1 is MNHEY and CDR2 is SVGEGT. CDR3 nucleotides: TGTGCCAGCAGTTACTCGACCGGGACAGGGCTTGGTGAAGCTTTCTTT. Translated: CASSYSTGTGLGEAFF.

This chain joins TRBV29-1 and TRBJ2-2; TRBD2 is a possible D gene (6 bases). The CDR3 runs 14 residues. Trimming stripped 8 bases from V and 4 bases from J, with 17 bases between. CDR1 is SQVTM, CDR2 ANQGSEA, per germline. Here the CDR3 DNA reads TGCAGCTTCGCCGGGACCGGGGGCACCGGGGAGCTGTTTTTT. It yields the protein CSFAGTGGTGELFF.

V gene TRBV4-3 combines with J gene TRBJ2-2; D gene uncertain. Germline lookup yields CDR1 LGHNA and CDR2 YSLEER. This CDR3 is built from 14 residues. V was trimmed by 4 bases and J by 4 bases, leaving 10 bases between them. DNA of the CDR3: TGCGCCAGCAGCCGTCAAGTGGCCACCGGGGAGCTGTTTTTT. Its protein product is CASSRQVATGELFF.

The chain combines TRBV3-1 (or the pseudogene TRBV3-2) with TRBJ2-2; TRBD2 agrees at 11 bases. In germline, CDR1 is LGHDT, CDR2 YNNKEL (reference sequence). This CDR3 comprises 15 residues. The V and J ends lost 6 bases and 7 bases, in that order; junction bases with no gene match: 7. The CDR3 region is CASRDGLAGSGELFF. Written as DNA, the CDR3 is TGTGCCAGCAGAGACGGACTAGCGGGTAGCGGGGAGCTGTTTTTT.

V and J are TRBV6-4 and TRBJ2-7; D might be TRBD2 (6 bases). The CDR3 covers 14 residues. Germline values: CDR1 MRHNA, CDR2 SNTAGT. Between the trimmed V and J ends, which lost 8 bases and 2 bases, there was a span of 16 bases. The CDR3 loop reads CASRIPRETYEQYF. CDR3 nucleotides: TGTGCCAGCCGAATACCCCGGGAGACCTACGAGCAGTACTTC.

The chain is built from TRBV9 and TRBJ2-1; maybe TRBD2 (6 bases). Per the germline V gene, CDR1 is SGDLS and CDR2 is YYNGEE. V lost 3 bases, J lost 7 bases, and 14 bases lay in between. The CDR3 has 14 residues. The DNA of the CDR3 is TGTGCCAGCAGCGCCGGGACTGGCACTAATGAGCAGTTCTTC. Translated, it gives CASSAGTGTNEQFF.

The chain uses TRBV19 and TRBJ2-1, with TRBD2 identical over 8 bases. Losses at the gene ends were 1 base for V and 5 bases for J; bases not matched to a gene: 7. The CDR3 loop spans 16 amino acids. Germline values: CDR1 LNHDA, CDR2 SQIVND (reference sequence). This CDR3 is CASSIVRTSRHNEQFF. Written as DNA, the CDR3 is TGTGCCAGTAGTATAGTACGGACTAGCAGGCACAATGAGCAGTTCTTC.